These 14 T cell receptor beta chains came from one sample sequenced in a study of CD8+CD57+ T cells in acquired aplastic anemia. Genomic DNA provided the template from which TCR beta VDJ and CDR3 profiles were obtained. Each CDR3 protein gets one entry after TCRdb re-called the reads with MiXCR. The sample holds about 100,000 distinct CDR3 sequences, around 53% seen once. Sequencing was performed on sorted CD4+, CD8+, or CD8+CD57+ T cells (not recorded which) from PBMCs. These TCRs come from a human donor in good health, serving as a control.

In its sample, this clonotype was seen a few times. The chain combines TRBV4-1 with TRBJ2-2; D could derive from TRBD1 or TRBD2 (6 bases each). This CDR3 contains 22 residues. CDR1 is MGHRA and CDR2 is YSYEKL in the germline V gene. V shed 0 bases and J shed 5 bases, with 31 bases lying between them. The CDR3: CASSQDWPQLDGGRRWTGELFF. The CDR3 DNA sequence: TGCGCCAGCAGCCAAGATTGGCCCCAGTTGGATGGGGGGCGCAGATGGACCGGGGAGCTGTTTTTT.

This clonotype was seen many times. The gene calls are TRBV6-5 and TRBJ1-1, with D perhaps matching TRBD1 (6 bases). The CDR3 consists of 16 residues. The germline V gene encodes CDR1 MNHEY and CDR2 SVGAGI. The V and J ends lost 4 bases and 2 bases respectively, with 17 bases between them. This CDR3 reads CASSWRGGQGNTEAFF. The DNA for the CDR3 is TGTGCCAGCAGTTGGCGTGGGGGGCAAGGAAACACTGAAGCTTTCTTT.

The chain couples TRBV29-1 to TRBJ2-7; D may correspond to TRBD1 or TRBD2 (6 bases each). Germline V gives CDR1 SQVTM, CDR2 ANQGSEA. The CDR3 has 13 residues. Trimming shortened V by 6 bases and J by 0 bases, and 12 bases separated the two germline ends. The CDR3, as DNA: TGCAGCGTGGGGGGCCGTGGCTCCTACGAGCAGTACTTC. Its protein is CSVGGRGSYEQYF.

There are many counts of this clonotype. The genes are TRBV4-3 and TRBJ2-5; D is undetermined. The CDR3 sequence is 14 residues long. The V end was cut by 3 bases, the J end by 2 bases, with 10 bases between. The germline V gene has CDR1 LGHNA and CDR2 YSLEER. CDR3 in DNA: TGCGCCAGCAGCCACTCCGTTTGGCAAGAGACCCAGTACTTC. Amino acids: CASSHSVWQETQYF.

Worth noting for this clonotype: Being one base from a much bigger clone, this may be a read error. The J gene is TRBJ1-1, the V gene TRBV6-5, with D possibly TRBD1 on 5 matching bases. Germline V gives CDR1 MNHEY, CDR2 SVGAGI. The CDR3 has 15 residues. For the CDR3, the DNA is TGTGCCAGCAGTCACTCGACAGCCTCAAACACTGAAGCTTTCTTT. Protein sequence: CASSHSTASNTEAFF.

As to this clonotype: One end of the junction fails to match germline, which may point to a read error. The chain links TRBV7-3 to TRBJ1-1; 7 nucleotides align to TRBD1. The CDR3 totals 14 residues. The V gene's germline CDR1 is SGHTA and CDR2 FQGTGA. This CDR3 reads CASSRGQGDTEAFF. The CDR3 nucleotides are TGTGCCAGCAGCAGGGGGCAGGGGGACACTGAAGCTTTTTTT.

This clonotype was detected a few times. Here the CDR3 DNA reads TGTGCCACCTACATCAACAGGGGCGCTGAAGCTTTCTTT. Amino acid sequence: CATYINRGAEAFF. The gene calls are TRBV2 and TRBJ1-1; TRBD1 matches 7 bases. CDR1 is SNHLY and CDR2 is FYNNEI in the germline V gene. The CDR3 consists of 13 residues. V was clipped by 10 bases and J by 6 bases; unmatched bases: 11. Drawing the rest from reference TRBV2 and TRBJ1-1, the complete variable domain is EPEVTQTPSHQVTQMGQEVILRCVPISNHLYFYWYRQILGQKVEFLVSFYNNEISEKSEIFDDQFSVERPDGSNFTLKIRSTKLEDSAMYFCATYINRGAEAFFGQGTRLTVV.

This rearrangement joins TRBV2 to TRBJ2-5, with TRBD2 identical over 10 bases. The CDR3 spans 15 residues. Losses at the gene ends were 4 bases for V and 4 bases for J; bases not matched to a gene: 6. The germline V gene encodes CDR1 SNHLY and CDR2 FYNNEI. The CDR3 nucleotides are TGTGCCAGCAGTGTCAGCGGGGGGGCCCCAGAGACCCAGTACTTC. This gives the protein CASSVSGGAPETQYF.

CDR3 amino acids: CATSRDLLVQGGGGEQYF. CDR3 nucleotides: TGTGCCACCAGCAGAGATTTATTGGTCCAAGGGGGCGGAGGCGAGCAGTACTTC. The gene calls are TRBV15 and TRBJ2-7; 7 bases line up with TRBD1. V shed 0 bases, J shed 6 bases, and the junction held 17 bases outside the gene matches. CDR1 and CDR2 (germline): LNHNV, YYDKDF (reference sequence). CDR3 length equals 18 residues.

Ten or more counts support this clonotype. The chain couples TRBV19 to TRBJ2-1; D unclear. This CDR3 contains 11 residues. Germline V gene data show CDR1 as LNHDA and CDR2 as SQIVND (reference sequence). The V and J ends lost 8 bases and 4 bases respectively, with 6 bases between them. The CDR3, as DNA: TGTGCCAGTCGGTGGTACAATGAGCAGTTCTTC. This encodes CASRWYNEQFF.

The V gene is TRBV5-1, the J gene TRBJ2-2; no firm D call. Trimming left V 4 bases short and J 4 bases short, with 8 bases between. The germline CDR1 and CDR2 sequences are SGHRS and YFSETQ. CDR3 size: 13 residues. The CDR3 protein is CASSLQGTGELFF. The CDR3 DNA is TGCGCCAGCAGCCTTCAAGGCACCGGGGAGCTGTTTTTT.

Only a few counts were recorded for this clonotype. The genes are TRBV7-6 and TRBJ1-6; 10 bases line up with TRBD1. V lost 5 bases, J lost 8 bases, and 3 bases stayed unmatched. Germline V CDR1 and CDR2: SGHVS, FNYEAQ. The length of the CDR3 is 14 residues. CDR3 residues: CASSQDRGDSPLHF. CDR3 sequence (DNA): TGTGCCAGCAGCCAGGACAGGGGGGATTCACCCCTCCACTTT.

There are many counts of this clonotype. The chain links TRBV12-3 or TRBV12-4 to TRBJ2-7; D not resolved. This CDR3 spans 14 amino acids. Trimming stripped 5 bases from V and 2 bases from J, with 13 bases between. CDR3: CASSGLLVPYEQYF. DNA of the CDR3: TGTGCCAGCAGTGGGCTCCTAGTCCCCTACGAGCAGTACTTC.

This clonotype has just a few counts. The chain has TRBV29-1 and TRBJ2-5, with unresolved D. CDR3 length: 11 residues. Germline V gives CDR1 SQVTM, CDR2 ANQGSEA. V lost 4 bases and J lost 0, with 3 bases in between. The CDR3 loop is CSVGHQETQYF. Here the CDR3 DNA reads TGCAGCGTTGGACACCAAGAGACCCAGTACTTC. Drawing the rest from reference TRBV29-1 and TRBJ2-5, the complete variable domain is SAVISQKPSRDICQRGTSLTIQCQVDSQVTMMFWYRQQPGQSLTLIATANQGSEATYESGFVIDKFPISRPNLTFSTLTVSNMSPEDSSIYLCSVGHQETQYFGPGTRLLVL.